What follows describes a single TCR beta chain. This record belongs to a study of blood T cell repertoires in COVID-19. In terms of age and location, participants ranged from roughly 18 to 100 years and lived in around 22 US areas. The repertoire was sequenced with immunoSEQ multiplex PCR; TCRdb's copy has only in-frame clones and lacks some. The data hold about 370,000 clones, with 75% to 90% observed a single time. V was clipped by 4 bases and J by 0 bases, with 16 bases between them. The germline gives CDR1 SGHKS, CDR2 YYEKEE (reference sequence). The CDR3 extends over 16 amino acids. The sequence came from a man younger than 35 who had recovered from COVID-19. This sequence joins TRBV5-5 and TRBJ1-1; D is unclear. The sample taken for sequencing was PBMCs or T cells enriched from blood (not recorded which). Written as DNA, the CDR3 is TGTGCCAGCAGCCTTCGTTCGGACTCTCTGAACACTGAAGCTTTCTTT. This encodes CASSLRSDSLNTEAFF.